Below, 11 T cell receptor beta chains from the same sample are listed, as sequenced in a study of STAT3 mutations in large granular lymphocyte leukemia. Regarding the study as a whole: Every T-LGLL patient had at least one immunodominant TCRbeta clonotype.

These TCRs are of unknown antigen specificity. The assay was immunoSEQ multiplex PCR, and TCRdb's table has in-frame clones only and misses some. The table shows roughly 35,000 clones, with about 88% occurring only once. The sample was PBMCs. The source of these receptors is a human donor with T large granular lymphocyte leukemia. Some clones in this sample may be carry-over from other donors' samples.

The DNA for the CDR3 is TGTGCCAGTAGTATGGGGGTGTATCAGCCCCAGCATTTT. It specifies CASSMGVYQPQHF. The rearrangement links TRBV19 to TRBJ1-5, with a tentative D call TRBD1 (5 bases). This CDR3 is built from 13 residues. The germline gives CDR1 LNHDA, CDR2 SQIVND (reference sequence). Between the trimmed V and J ends, which lost 3 bases and 5 bases, there was a span of 8 bases.

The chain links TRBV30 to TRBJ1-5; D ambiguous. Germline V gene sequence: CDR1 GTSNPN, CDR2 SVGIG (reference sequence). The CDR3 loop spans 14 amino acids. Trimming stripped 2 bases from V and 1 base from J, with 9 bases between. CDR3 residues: CAWSSKGSNQPQHF. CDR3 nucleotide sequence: TGTGCCTGGAGTTCTAAGGGCAGCAATCAGCCCCAGCATTTT.

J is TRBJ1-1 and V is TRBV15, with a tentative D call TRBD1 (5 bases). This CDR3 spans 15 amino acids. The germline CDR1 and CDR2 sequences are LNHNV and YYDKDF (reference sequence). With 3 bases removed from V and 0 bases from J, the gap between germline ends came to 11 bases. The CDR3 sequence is CATSRDTSMNTEAFF. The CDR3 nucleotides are TGTGCCACCAGCAGGGACACAAGTATGAACACTGAAGCTTTCTTT.

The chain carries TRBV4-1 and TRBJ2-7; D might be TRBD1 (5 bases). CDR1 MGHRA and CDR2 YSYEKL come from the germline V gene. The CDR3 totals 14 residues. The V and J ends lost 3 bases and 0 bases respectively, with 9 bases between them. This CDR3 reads CASSHRVSSYEQYF. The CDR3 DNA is TGCGCCAGCAGCCACAGGGTAAGCTCCTACGAGCAGTACTTC.

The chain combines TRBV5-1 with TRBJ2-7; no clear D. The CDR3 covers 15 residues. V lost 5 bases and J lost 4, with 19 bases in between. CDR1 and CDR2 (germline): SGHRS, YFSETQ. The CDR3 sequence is CASRYPGTADYEQYF. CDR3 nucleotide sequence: TGCGCCAGCAGATACCCGGGCACGGCGGATTACGAGCAGTACTTC.

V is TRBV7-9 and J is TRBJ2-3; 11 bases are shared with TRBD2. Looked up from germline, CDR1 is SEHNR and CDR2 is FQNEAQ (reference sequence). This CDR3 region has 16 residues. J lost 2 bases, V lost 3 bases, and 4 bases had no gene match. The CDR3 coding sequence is TGTGCCAGCAGCTTGGGGACTAGCGGCCTCACAGATACGCAGTATTTT. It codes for CASSLGTSGLTDTQYF.

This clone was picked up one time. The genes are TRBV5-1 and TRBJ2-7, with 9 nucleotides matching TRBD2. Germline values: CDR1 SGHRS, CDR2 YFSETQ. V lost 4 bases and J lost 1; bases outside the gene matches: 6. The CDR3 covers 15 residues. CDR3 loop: CASSPRLAVSYEQYF. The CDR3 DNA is TGCGCCAGCAGCCCAAGACTAGCGGTTTCCTACGAGCAGTACTTC.

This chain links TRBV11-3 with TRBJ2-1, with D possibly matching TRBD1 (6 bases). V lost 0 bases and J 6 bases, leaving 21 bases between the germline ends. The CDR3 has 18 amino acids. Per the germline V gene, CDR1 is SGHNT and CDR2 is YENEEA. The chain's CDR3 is CASSLDQGGSGHGNEQFF. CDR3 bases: TGTGCCAGCAGCTTAGATCAAGGGGGTTCGGGCCACGGCAATGAGCAGTTCTTC. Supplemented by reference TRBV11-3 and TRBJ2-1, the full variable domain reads EAGVVQSPRYKIIEKKQPVAFWCNPISGHNTLYWYLQNLGQGPELLIRYENEEAVDDSQLPKDRFSAERLKGVDSTLKIQPAELGDSAVYLCASSLDQGGSGHGNEQFFGPGTRLTVL.

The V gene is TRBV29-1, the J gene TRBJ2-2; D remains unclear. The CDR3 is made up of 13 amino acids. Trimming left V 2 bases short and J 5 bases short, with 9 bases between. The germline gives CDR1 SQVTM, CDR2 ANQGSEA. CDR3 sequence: CSVERDRTGELFF. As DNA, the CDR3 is TGCAGCGTTGAAAGGGATAGGACCGGGGAGCTGTTTTTT.

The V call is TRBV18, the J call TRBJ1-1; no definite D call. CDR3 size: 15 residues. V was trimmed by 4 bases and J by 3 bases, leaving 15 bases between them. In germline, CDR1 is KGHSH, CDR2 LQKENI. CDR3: CASSRAQIMDTEAFF. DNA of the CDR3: TGTGCCAGCTCACGGGCCCAAATCATGGACACTGAAGCTTTCTTT.

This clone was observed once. The CDR3 sequence: CASRGQENSPLHF. In nucleotides, the CDR3 is TGTGCCAGCAGGGGACAGGAGAATTCACCCCTCCACTTT. The chain recombines TRBV2 with TRBJ1-6; 8 bases match TRBD1. The CDR3 is made up of 13 amino acids. The ends lost 6 bases at V and 7 bases at J; junction bases unmatched: 2. Germline V gene lookup returns CDR1 SNHLY and CDR2 FYNNEI.